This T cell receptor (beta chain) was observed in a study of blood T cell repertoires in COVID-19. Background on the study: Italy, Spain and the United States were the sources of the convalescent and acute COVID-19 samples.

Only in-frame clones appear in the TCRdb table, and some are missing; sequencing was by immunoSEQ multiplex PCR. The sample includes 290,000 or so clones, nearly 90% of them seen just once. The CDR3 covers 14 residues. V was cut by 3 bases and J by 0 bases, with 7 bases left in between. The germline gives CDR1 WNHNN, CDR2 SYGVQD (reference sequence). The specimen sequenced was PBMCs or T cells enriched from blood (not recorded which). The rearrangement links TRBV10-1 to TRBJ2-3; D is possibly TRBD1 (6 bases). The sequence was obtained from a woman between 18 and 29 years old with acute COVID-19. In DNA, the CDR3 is TGCGCCAGCAGTGAAGGGGGTAGCACAGATACGCAGTATTTT. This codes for CASSEGGSTDTQYF.